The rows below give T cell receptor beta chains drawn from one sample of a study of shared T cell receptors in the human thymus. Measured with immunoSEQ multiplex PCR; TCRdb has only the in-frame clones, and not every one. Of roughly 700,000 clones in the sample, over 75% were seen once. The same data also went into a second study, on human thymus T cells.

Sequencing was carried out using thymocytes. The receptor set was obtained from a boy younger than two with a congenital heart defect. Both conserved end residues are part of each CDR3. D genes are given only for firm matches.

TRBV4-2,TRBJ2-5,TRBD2,CASSQDTSGSWETQYF,TGTGCCAGCAGCCAAGACACTAGCGGGAGTTGGGAGACCCAGTACTTC
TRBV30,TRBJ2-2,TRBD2,CAWSVLAGSANTGELFF,TGTGCCTGGAGTGTTCTAGCGGGGAGCGCGAACACCGGGGAGCTGTTTTTT
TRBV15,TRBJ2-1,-,CATSRDPGGRGYNEQFF,TGTGCCACCAGCAGAGACCCCGGGGGGAGGGGGTACAATGAGCAGTTCTTC
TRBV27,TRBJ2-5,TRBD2,CASSLGLAGVFGLPETQYF,TGTGCCAGCAGTCTAGGACTAGCGGGAGTATTCGGTCTTCCAGAGACCCAGTACTTC
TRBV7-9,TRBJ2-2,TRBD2,CASSSTSGSTKNGELFF,TGTGCCAGCAGCTCCACTAGCGGGAGTACTAAGAACGGGGAGCTGTTTTTT
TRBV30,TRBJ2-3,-,CAWRWRTGTDTQYF,TGTGCCTGGAGATGGAGGACGGGCACAGATACGCAGTATTTT
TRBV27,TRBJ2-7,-,CASSPNRVFYEQYF,TGTGCCAGCAGTCCCAACAGGGTATTCTACGAGCAGTACTTC
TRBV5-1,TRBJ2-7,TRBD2,CASSLSPGLAGGHDEQYF,TGCGCCAGCAGCTTGTCCCCGGGACTAGCGGGAGGGCACGACGAGCAGTACTTC
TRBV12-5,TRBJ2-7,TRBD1,CASGLPPETGKYEQYF,TGTGCTAGTGGTTTGCCCCCGGAGACAGGGAAATACGAGCAGTACTTC
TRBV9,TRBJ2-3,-,CASSPGSTFGSSTDTQYF,TGTGCCAGCAGCCCCGGGTCCACCTTTGGTTCTAGCACAGATACGCAGTATTTT
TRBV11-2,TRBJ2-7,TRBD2,CASSSGMASGAYEQYF,TGTGCCAGCAGCTCAGGCATGGCTAGCGGCGCCTACGAGCAGTACTTC